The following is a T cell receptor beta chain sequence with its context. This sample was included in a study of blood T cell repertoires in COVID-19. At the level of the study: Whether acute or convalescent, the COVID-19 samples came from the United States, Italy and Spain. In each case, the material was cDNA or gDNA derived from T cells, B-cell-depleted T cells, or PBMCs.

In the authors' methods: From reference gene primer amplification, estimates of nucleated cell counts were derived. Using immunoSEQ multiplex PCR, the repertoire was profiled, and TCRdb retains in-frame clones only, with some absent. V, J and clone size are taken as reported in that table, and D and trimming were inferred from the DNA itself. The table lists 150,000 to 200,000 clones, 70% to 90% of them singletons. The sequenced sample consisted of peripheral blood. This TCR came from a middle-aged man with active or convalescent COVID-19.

As DNA, the CDR3 is TGCGCCCCTCCCCAGGACAGGGCGAAGCAAAAAATAAATCCTAGACACCCTCCCCTCTATGGCTACACCTTC. It specifies CAPPQDRAKQKINPRHPPLYGYTF. V gene TRBV10-1 combines with J gene TRBJ1-2; 8 positions match TRBD1. This CDR3 region has 24 residues. V shed 11 bases, J shed 4 bases, and the junction held 42 bases outside the gene matches. CDR1 is WNHNN and CDR2 is SYGVQD in the germline V gene (reference sequence).